These 20 T cell receptor beta chains came from one sample sequenced in a study of tumor-infiltrating lymphocytes in primary liver carcinoma. RNA isolated from unsorted whole blood supplied the blood RNA, with germline DNA also extracted. The investigators made TCR beta cDNA from about 500 ng total RNA, using a constant-region primer. Construction of TCR beta libraries relied on three successive nested multiplex PCR rounds employing slightly modified ARM-PCR. It was with TRBV1-TRBV30 forward primers and a C-beta reverse primer that the first two PCR rounds were run, at 10 to 11 cycles each. TCRdb called the multiplex PCR reads again in MiXCR, with one record for every CDR3 protein. This sample has about 310,000 distinct CDR3 sequences, with more than 55% found just once. Sequencing used peripheral blood. The receptors were gathered from a woman in her 30s with primary liver carcinoma and hepatitis B virus infection.

This clonotype was found a few times. A clone one base away is much larger, so this may be a read error. This chain uses TRBV11-3 with TRBJ2-1, with 10 bases fitting TRBD2. The V gene end was trimmed by 10 bases and the J gene end by 10 bases; junction bases not matched to a gene: 10. This CDR3 has 13 residues. Per germline, CDR1 SGHNT and CDR2 YENEEA. The CDR3 nucleotides read TGTGCCAACAACAGCGGGAGGGCCAAAGAGCAGTTCTTC. Amino acids: CANNSGRAKEQFF.

Concerning this clonotype: A much larger clone sits a single nucleotide away, making a read error possible. The chain recombines TRBV6-1 with TRBJ2-7, with TRBD1 identical over 10 bases. The CDR3 has 16 amino acids. V was pared by 7 bases and J by 1 base, with 10 bases of the junction left unmatched. Germline CDR1 reads MNHNS; CDR2 reads SASEGT. The CDR3: CASIMDQGQGSYEQYF. The DNA for the CDR3 is TGTGCCAGCATTATGGACCAGGGACAGGGGTCCTACGAGCAGTACTTC.

With regard to this clonotype: Germline and junction disagree at one end, which may indicate a read error. J is TRBJ2-3 and V is TRBV7-9; 8 positions match TRBD2. This CDR3 spans 13 amino acids. In germline, CDR1 is SEHNR, CDR2 FQNEAQ (reference sequence). The CDR3 coding sequence is TGTGTCAGCAGCAGCGGGAGCCCGGATACGCAGTATTTT. This encodes CVSSSGSPDTQYF.

This clonotype occurred many times. The gene calls are TRBV11-2 and TRBJ2-7, with D perhaps matching TRBD2 (6 bases). Germline CDR1 is SGHAT and CDR2 is FQNNGV. CDR3 size: 14 residues. The V gene lost 4 bases and the J gene lost 3 bases, with 13 bases spanning the gap. This chain's CDR3 is CASSYREQGYEQYF. The CDR3 DNA follows: TGTGCCAGCAGCTATCGGGAGCAGGGCTACGAGCAGTACTTC.

This clonotype was seen a handful of times. The chain recombines TRBV10-3 with TRBJ2-5; TRBD1 is a possible D gene (5 bases). Germline V gene sequence: CDR1 ENHRY, CDR2 SYGVKD. The CDR3 has 15 amino acids. V shed 3 bases and J shed 2 bases, with 13 bases lying between them. The chain's CDR3 is CAISDNGAFQETQYF. The CDR3 region has the DNA TGTGCCATCAGTGATAATGGGGCTTTTCAAGAGACCCAGTACTTC.

The sample holds many counts of this clonotype. The J gene is TRBJ2-6, the V gene TRBV6-5; 7 nucleotides match TRBD1. J lost 2 bases, V lost 5 bases, and 3 bases had no gene match. The CDR3 spans 15 residues. CDR1 is MNHEY and CDR2 is SVGAGI in the germline V gene. DNA of the CDR3: TGTGCCAGCAGTGTAACAGGGGCTGGGGCCAACGTCCTGACTTTC. It encodes CASSVTGAGANVLTF.

This clonotype was observed many times. The gene calls are TRBV29-1 and TRBJ2-3, with TRBD1 matching over 7 bases. Trimming removed 7 bases from V and 3 bases from J; junction bases left unmatched: 7. Germline V gene lookup returns CDR1 SQVTM and CDR2 ANQGSEA. There are 13 residues in the CDR3. CDR3 region: CSERQGNTDTQYF. The CDR3 DNA reads as TGCAGCGAAAGACAGGGAAATACAGATACGCAGTATTTT.

About this clonotype: Mismatch with germline at one junction end may stem from a read error. This chain links TRBV12-3 or TRBV12-4 with TRBJ2-3; D possibly matches TRBD1 or TRBD2 (5 bases each). There are 17 residues in the CDR3. This CDR3 reads CTSSLGAGPASRDTQYF. The CDR3 bases are TGTACCAGCAGTTTAGGGGCAGGCCCTGCTAGCAGAGATACGCAGTATTTT.

V usage is TRBV4-1 and J usage is TRBJ1-5, with 9 bases lining up with TRBD1. This CDR3 has 16 amino acids. The V gene end was trimmed by 1 base and the J gene end by 3 bases; junction bases not matched to a gene: 4. Per the germline V gene, CDR1 is MGHRA and CDR2 is YSYEKL. CDR3 residues: CASSQATGGNNQPQHF. As DNA, the CDR3 is TGCGCCAGCAGCCAAGCCACAGGGGGCAACAATCAGCCCCAGCATTTT.

Note on this clonotype: One junction end does not reproduce the germline sequence, and a read error may be involved. This chain connects TRBV5-6 to TRBJ2-1, with a weak D call TRBD2 (7 bases). This CDR3 region has 17 residues. In germline, CDR1 is SGHDT, CDR2 YYEEEE. CDR3 sequence: CASSLAGGGTLHRKQFF. The CDR3 DNA reads as TGTGCCAGCAGCTTGGCGGGGGGCGGGACCCTACATAGGAAGCAGTTCTTT. Supplemented by reference TRBV5-6 and TRBJ2-1, the full variable domain reads DAGVTQSPTHLIKTRGQQVTLRCSPKSGHDTVSWYQQALGQGPQFIFQYYEEEERQRGNFPDRFSGHQFPNYSSELNVNALLLGDSALYLCASSLAGGGTLHRKQFFGPGTRLTVL.

In regard to this clonotype: A much larger clone lies one base from this, so it may be a read error. The rearrangement uses TRBV29-1 and TRBJ2-3; D is possibly TRBD1 or TRBD2 (5 bases each). Germline assignment: CDR1 SQVTM and CDR2 ANQGSEA. The CDR3 loop spans 15 amino acids. V was pared by 5 bases and J by 2 bases, with 17 bases between. The CDR3 is CSVKIGTVFTDTQYF. The CDR3 DNA follows: TGCAGCGTTAAAATCGGGACGGTCTTCACAGATACGCAGTATTTT.

In this sample, this clonotype turned up once. Possible read error: a much larger clone is one base away. The chain carries TRBV6-6 and TRBJ1-5; tentatively, D is TRBD1 (5 bases). CDR1 is MNHNY, CDR2 SVGAGI, per germline (reference sequence). The CDR3 is made up of 14 amino acids. The CDR3 protein is CVSRVDETRQPQHF. CDR3 DNA sequence: TGTGTCAGCAGGGTGGATGAGACCCGTCAGCCCCAGCATTTT.

About this clonotype itself: This may arise from a read error, as a much more abundant clone is one base away. The chain is built from TRBV12-3 or TRBV12-4 and TRBJ2-1; D uncertain. This CDR3 has 11 amino acids. The CDR3 protein is CASSIYNEQLF. CDR3 coding DNA: TGTGCCAGCAGCATATACAATGAGCAGCTCTTC.

Ten or more counts support this clonotype. The chain carries TRBV11-3 and TRBJ2-3; 7 nucleotides align to TRBD1. CDR3 length: 14 residues. The V segment lost 5 bases and the J segment 8 bases; nucleotides outside the gene matches: 10. Germline assignment: CDR1 SGHNT and CDR2 YENEEA. In DNA, the CDR3 is TGTGCCAGCAGCCCGTCCAGGGGGATCGGTACGCAGTATTTT. It is translated as CASSPSRGIGTQYF.

This clonotype was seen just once. A read error may be the cause here, since a much bigger clone is one base away. J is TRBJ2-5 and V is TRBV6-5; 9 bases fit TRBD1. Germline CDR1 and CDR2: MNHEY and SVGAGI. The CDR3 runs to 16 residues. CDR3 sequence reads: CVSSYSTGGATETQYF. CDR3 coding DNA: TGTGTCAGCAGTTACTCGACAGGGGGTGCCACGGAGACCCAGTACTTC.

In this sample, this clonotype turned up many times. This rearrangement joins TRBV4-3 to TRBJ1-5; possible D gene TRBD1, 6 bases. CDR1 LGHNA and CDR2 YSLEER come from the germline V gene. V was pared by 1 base and J by 7 bases, with 8 bases between. The CDR3 spans 13 residues. The CDR3 loop reads CASSQAQGQPQHF. The DNA for the CDR3 is TGCGCCAGCAGCCAAGCACAGGGACAGCCCCAGCATTTT.

Of note for this clonotype: Germline and junction disagree at one end, which may indicate a read error. The chain recombines TRBV4-2 with TRBJ2-5, with D hard to call. Germline V gives CDR1 LGHNA, CDR2 YNFKEQ. The CDR3 contains 14 residues. The CDR3 protein is CVSSPFEYQETRYF. DNA for the CDR3: TGTGTCAGCAGCCCTTTTGAGTACCAAGAGACCCGGTACTTC.

This clonotype has a single count. An end of the junction differs from the germline gene, which may be a read error. The V and J genes are TRBV6-2 or TRBV6-3 and TRBJ2-4; 8 nucleotides line up with TRBD2. Germline assignment: CDR1 MNHEY and CDR2 SVGEGT. This CDR3 comprises 17 residues. CDR3 bases: TGTGCCAGCGGTTACTGGGGTAGCGGGAAAGGGAAAAACATTCAGTACTTC. Translating gives CASGYWGSGKGKNIQYF.

Points on this clonotype: A junction end diverges from the germline sequence, so it may reflect a read error. This rearrangement joins TRBV7-9 to TRBJ2-3; D is perhaps TRBD1 (6 bases). The CDR3 totals 17 residues. Germline CDR1 and CDR2: SEHNR and FQNEAQ (reference sequence). The CDR3 DNA follows: TGTGCCAGCAGCTTATCTGTGGGGGCAGCCGGCACAGATACACAGTATTTT. This sequence encodes CASSLSVGAAGTDTQYF.

This clonotype was seen repeatedly, ten times or more. The CDR3 coding sequence is TGTGCTAGTGGTTACAGACAGGGGGCGCGGAGCGAGCAGTACTTC. Protein: CASGYRQGARSEQYF. V and J are TRBV12-5 and TRBJ2-7, with TRBD1 matching over 10 bases. The trim removed 4 bases at V and 6 bases at J, leaving 9 bases unmatched. Germline V lookup: CDR1 LGHNT, CDR2 FRNRAP. The CDR3 covers 15 residues.